The sequence of this TCR beta chain was determined in a study of vaccination effects on CD4 cells after COVID-19. V gave up 0 bases and J gave up 5 bases, with 12 bases separating them. In germline, CDR1 is MNHEY, CDR2 SVGAGI. The CDR3 has 15 residues. The protocol was immunoSEQ multiplex PCR, while the TCRdb copy is restricted to in-frame clones and leaves out a portion. Of 55,000 to 70,000 clones in the sample, more than 80% are singletons; the top ten hold about 2.7%. Ahead of sequencing, the ViraFEST assay grew antigen-specific CD4+ T cells using viral peptide pools. After around nine days in culture, the CD4+ T cells were isolated. Note on this clone: The antigen is undetermined.

The specimen was CD4+ T cells from PBMCs cultured with HCoV-229E spike peptides, collected before COVID-19 vaccination. This sequence originates from a human donor who received a COVID-19 vaccine. The rearrangement uses TRBV6-5 and TRBJ2-3; the D gene is possibly TRBD1 (5 bases). CDR3 protein: CASSYSSAGQDTQYF. The CDR3 bases are TGTGCCAGCAGTTACTCCTCGGCAGGGCAAGATACGCAGTATTTT.